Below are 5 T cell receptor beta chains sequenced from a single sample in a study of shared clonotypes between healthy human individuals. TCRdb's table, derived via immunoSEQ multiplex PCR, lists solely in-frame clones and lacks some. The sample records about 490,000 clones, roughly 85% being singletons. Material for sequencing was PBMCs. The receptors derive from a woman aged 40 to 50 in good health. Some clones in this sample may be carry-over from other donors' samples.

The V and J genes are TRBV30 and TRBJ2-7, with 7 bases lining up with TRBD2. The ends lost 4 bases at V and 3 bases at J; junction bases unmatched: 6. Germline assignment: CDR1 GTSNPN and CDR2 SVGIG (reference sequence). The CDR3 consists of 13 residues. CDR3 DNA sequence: TGTGCCTGGAAGCGGGGCCCGTACTACGAGCAGTACTTC. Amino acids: CAWKRGPYYEQYF.

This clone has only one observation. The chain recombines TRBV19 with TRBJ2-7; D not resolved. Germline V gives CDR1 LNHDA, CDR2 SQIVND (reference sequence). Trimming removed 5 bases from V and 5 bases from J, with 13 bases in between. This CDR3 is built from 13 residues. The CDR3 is CASSVPGSHEQYF. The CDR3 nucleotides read TGTGCCAGTAGTGTTCCCGGATCCCACGAGCAGTACTTC.

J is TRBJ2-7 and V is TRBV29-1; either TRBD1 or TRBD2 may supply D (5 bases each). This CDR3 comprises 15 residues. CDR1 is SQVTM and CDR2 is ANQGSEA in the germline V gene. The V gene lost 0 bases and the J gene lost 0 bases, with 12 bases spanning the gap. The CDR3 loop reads CSVEDDRDLSYEQYF. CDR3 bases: TGCAGCGTTGAAGATGACCGGGACCTCTCCTACGAGCAGTACTTC.

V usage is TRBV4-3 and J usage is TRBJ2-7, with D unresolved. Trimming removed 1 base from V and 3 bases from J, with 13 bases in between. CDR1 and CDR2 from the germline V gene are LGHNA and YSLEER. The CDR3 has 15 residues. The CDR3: CASSQGYGPDYEQYF. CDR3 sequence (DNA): TGCGCCAGCAGCCAAGGTTACGGACCTGACTACGAGCAGTACTTC.

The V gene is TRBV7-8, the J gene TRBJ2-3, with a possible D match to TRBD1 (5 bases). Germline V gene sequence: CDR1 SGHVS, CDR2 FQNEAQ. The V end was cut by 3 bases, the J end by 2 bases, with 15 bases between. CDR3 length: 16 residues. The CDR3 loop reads CASSFNSRAITDTQYF. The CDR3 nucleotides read TGTGCCAGCAGCTTTAACTCCAGGGCCATCACAGATACGCAGTATTTT.